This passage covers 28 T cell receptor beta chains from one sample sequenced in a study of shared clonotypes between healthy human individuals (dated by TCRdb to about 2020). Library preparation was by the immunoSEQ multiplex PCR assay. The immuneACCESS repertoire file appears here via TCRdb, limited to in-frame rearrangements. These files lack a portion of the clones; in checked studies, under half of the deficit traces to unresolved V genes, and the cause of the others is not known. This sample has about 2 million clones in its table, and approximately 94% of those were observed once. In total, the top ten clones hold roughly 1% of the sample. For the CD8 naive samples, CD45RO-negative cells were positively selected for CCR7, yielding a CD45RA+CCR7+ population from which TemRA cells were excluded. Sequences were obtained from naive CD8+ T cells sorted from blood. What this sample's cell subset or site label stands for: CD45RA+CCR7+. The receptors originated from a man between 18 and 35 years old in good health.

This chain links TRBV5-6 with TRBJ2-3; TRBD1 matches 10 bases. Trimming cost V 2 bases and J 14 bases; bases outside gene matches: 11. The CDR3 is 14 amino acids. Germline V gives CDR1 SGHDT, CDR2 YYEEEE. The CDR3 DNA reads TGTGCCAGCAGCTTCGGACAGGGGGAAACTAGTCGGTATTTT. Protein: CASSFGQGETSRYF.

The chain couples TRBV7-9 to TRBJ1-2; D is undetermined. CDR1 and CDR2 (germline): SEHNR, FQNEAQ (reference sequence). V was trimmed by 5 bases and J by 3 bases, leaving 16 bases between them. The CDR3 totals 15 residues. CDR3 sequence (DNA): TGTGCCAGCAGCCCTCCCCTAGGGTGGGACTATGGCTACACCTTC. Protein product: CASSPPLGWDYGYTF.

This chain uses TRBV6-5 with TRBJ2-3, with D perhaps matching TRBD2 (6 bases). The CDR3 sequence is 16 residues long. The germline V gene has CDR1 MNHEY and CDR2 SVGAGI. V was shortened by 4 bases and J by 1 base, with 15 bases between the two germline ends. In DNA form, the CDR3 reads TGTGCCAGCAGTTTTAACTTGGCTAGCGGCACAGATACGCAGTATTTT. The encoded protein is CASSFNLASGTDTQYF.

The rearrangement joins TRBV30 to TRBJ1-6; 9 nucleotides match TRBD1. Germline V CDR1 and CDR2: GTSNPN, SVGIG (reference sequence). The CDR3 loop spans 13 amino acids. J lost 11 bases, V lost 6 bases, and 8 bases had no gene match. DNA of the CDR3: TGTGCCTGCCGGGACAGGGTAATCCCACCCCTCCACTTT. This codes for CACRDRVIPPLHF.

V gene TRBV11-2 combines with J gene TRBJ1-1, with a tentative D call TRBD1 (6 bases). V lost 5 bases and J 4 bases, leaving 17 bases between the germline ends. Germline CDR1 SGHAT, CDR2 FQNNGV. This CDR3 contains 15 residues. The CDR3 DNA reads TGTGCCAGCAGCGATCCCTCGGGGGGGCTCACTGAAGCTTTCTTT. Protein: CASSDPSGGLTEAFF. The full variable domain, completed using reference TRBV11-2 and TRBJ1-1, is EAGVAQSPRYKIIEKRQSVAFWCNPISGHATLYWYQQILGQGPKLLIQFQNNGVVDDSQLPKDRFSAERLKGVDSTLKIQPAKLEDSAVYLCASSDPSGGLTEAFFGQGTRLTVV.

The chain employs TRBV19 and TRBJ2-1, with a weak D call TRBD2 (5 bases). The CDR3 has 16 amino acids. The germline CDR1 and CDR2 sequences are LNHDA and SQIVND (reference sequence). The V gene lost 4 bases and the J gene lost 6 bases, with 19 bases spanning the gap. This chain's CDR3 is CASSSLSEALGNEQFF. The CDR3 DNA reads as TGTGCCAGTAGTAGTTTATCGGAGGCCCTTGGCAATGAGCAGTTCTTC.

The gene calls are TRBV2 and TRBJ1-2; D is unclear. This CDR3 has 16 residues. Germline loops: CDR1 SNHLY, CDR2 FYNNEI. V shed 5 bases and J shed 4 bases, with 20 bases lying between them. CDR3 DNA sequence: TGTGCCAGCAGTCGGTCTAAGGCCAGCTCAATCTATGGCTACACCTTC. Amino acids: CASSRSKASSIYGYTF.

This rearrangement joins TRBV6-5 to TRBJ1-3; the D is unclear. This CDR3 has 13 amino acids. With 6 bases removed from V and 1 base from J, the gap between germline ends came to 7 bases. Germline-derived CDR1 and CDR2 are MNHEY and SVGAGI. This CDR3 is CASRPISGNTIYF. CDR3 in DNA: TGTGCCAGCAGGCCGATTTCTGGAAACACCATATATTTT.

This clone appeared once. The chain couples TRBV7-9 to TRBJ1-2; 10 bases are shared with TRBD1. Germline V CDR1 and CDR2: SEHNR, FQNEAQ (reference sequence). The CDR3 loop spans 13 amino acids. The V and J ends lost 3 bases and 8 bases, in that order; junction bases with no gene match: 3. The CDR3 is CASSFGQGGGYTF. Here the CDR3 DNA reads TGTGCCAGCAGCTTTGGACAGGGGGGAGGCTACACCTTC. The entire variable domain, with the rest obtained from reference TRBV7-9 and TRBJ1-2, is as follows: DTGVSQNPRHKITKRGQNVTFRCDPISEHNRLYWYRQTLGQGPEFLTYFQNEAQLEKSRLLSDRFSAERPKGSFSTLEIQRTEQGDSAMYLCASSFGQGGGYTFGSGTRLTVV.

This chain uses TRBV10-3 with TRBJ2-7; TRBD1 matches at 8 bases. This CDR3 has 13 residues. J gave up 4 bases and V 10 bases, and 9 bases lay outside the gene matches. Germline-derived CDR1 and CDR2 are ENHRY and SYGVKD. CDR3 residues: CATTTGTGYEQYF. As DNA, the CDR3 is TGTGCCACTACTACCGGGACAGGATACGAGCAGTACTTC.

The CDR3 spells CASSQELALRHEQYF. The DNA of the CDR3 is TGCGCCAGCAGCCAAGAACTAGCTCTACGCCACGAGCAGTACTTC. J is TRBJ2-7 and V is TRBV4-1; D perhaps matches TRBD2 (6 bases). Germline CDR1 and CDR2: MGHRA and YSYEKL. V lost 0 bases and J lost 5, with 14 bases in between. There are 15 residues in the CDR3.

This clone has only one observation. CDR3 DNA: TGTGCCACGCGACCGACAGGGGTTCAAGAGACCCAGTACTTC. Translating it yields CATRPTGVQETQYF. The gene calls are TRBV15 and TRBJ2-5; 8 bases are shared with TRBD1. CDR1 and CDR2 from the germline V gene are LNHNV and YYDKDF (reference sequence). J gave up 2 bases and V 9 bases, and 8 bases lay outside the gene matches. CDR3 size: 14 residues.

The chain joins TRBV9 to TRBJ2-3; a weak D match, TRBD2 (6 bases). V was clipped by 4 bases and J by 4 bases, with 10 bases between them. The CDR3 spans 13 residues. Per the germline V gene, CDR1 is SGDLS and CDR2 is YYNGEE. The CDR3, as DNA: TGTGCCAGCAGCACTAGCCTTCCAGATACGCAGTATTTT. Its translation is CASSTSLPDTQYF.

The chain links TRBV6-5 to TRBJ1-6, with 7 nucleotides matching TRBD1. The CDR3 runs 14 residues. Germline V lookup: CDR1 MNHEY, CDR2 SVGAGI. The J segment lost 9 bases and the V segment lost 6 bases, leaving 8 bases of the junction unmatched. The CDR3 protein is CASSPGGAGSPLHF. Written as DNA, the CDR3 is TGTGCCAGCAGCCCAGGGGGGGCCGGTTCACCCCTCCACTTT.

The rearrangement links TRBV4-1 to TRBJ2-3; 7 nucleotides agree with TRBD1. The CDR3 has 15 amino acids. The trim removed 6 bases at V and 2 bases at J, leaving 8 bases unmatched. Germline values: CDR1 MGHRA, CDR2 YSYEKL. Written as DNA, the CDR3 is TGCGCCAGCAGGAATCACGGACAGGCCACAGATACGCAGTATTTT. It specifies CASRNHGQATDTQYF.

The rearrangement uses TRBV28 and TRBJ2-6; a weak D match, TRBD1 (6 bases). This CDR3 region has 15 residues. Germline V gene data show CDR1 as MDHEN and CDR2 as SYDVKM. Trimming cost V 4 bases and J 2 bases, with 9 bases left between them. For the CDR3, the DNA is TGTGCCAGCAGTTACAGGGTGCCTGGGGCCAACGTCCTGACTTTC. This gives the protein CASSYRVPGANVLTF. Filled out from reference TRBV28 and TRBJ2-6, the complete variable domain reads DVKVTQSSRYLVKRTGEKVFLECVQDMDHENMFWYRQDPGLGLRLIYFSYDVKMKEKGDIPEGYSVSREKKERFSLILESASTNQTSMYLCASSYRVPGANVLTFGAGSRLTVL.

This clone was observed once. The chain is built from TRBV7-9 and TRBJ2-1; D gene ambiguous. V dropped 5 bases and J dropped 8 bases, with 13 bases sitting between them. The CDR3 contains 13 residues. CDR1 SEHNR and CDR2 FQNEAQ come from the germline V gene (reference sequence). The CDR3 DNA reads TGTGCCAGCAGCCCCGCCTCCTGGGATGAGCAGTTCTTC. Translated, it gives CASSPASWDEQFF.

CDR3 loop: CASSYSEPISGYTF. The DNA of the CDR3 is TGTGCCAGCAGTTACTCGGAACCTATTAGTGGCTACACCTTC. The chain carries TRBV6-5 and TRBJ1-2; D not resolved. The CDR3 covers 14 residues. Germline V CDR1 and CDR2: MNHEY, SVGAGI. V was trimmed by 0 bases and J by 7 bases, leaving 12 bases between them.

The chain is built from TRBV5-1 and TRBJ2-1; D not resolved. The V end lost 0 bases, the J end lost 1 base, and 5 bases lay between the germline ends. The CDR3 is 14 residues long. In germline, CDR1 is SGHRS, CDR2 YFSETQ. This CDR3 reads CASSLVDSYNEQFF. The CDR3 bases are TGCGCCAGCAGCTTGGTTGATTCCTACAATGAGCAGTTCTTC. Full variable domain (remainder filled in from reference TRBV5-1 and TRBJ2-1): KAGVTQTPRYLIKTRGQQVTLSCSPISGHRSVSWYQQTPGQGLQFLFEYFSETQRNKGNFPGRFSGRQFSNSRSEMNVSTLELGDSALYLCASSLVDSYNEQFFGPGTRLTVL.

This CDR3 reads CASSFSGTSGRGEQYF. The DNA of the CDR3 is TGTGCCAGCAGCTTTTCTGGGACTAGCGGTAGGGGCGAGCAGTACTTC. This chain connects TRBV7-2 to TRBJ2-7; 11 bases align to TRBD2. Per the germline V gene, CDR1 is SGHTA and CDR2 is FQGNSA. The CDR3 sequence is 16 residues long. Trimming removed 3 bases from V and 6 bases from J; junction bases left unmatched: 10. Variable domain in full (rest from reference TRBV7-2 and TRBJ2-7): GAGVSQSPSNKVTEKGKDVELRCDPISGHTALYWYRQSLGQGLEFLIYFQGNSAPDKSGLPSDRFSAERTGGSVSTLTIQRTQQEDSAVYLCASSFSGTSGRGEQYFGPGTRLTVT.

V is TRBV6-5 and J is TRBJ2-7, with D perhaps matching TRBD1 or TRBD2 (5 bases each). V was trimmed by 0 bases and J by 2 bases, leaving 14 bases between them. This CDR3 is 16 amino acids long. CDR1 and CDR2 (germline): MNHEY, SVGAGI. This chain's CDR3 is CASSYSTGTSTYEQYF. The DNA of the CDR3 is TGTGCCAGCAGTTACTCAACGGGGACCTCCACCTACGAGCAGTACTTC.

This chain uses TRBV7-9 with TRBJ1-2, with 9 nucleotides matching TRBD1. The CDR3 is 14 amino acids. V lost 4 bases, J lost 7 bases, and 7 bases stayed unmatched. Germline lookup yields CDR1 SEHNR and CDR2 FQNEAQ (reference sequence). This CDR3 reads CASSSTGTGIGYTF. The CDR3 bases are TGTGCCAGCAGCTCGACCGGGACAGGGATTGGCTACACCTTC.

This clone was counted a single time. CDR3 loop: CASSERERFRSYEQYF. CDR3 in DNA: TGTGCCAGTAGTGAACGGGAGAGGTTCCGCTCCTACGAGCAGTACTTC. This chain uses TRBV19 with TRBJ2-7; a possible D gene is TRBD2 (6 bases). Trimming took off 5 bases at V and 0 bases at J, with 17 bases between the two ends. The CDR3 length is 16 residues. Germline CDR1 reads LNHDA; CDR2 reads SQIVND (reference sequence).

The CDR3 reads CARKQGSVGVSYNEQFF. The CDR3 coding sequence is TGTGCCCGCAAACAGGGTTCGGTAGGTGTATCCTACAATGAGCAGTTCTTC. This chain uses TRBV21-1 with TRBJ2-1; the table's D call TRBD1 went unverified against the DNA. TRBV21-1 is flagged as a pseudogene. This CDR3 has 17 amino acids.

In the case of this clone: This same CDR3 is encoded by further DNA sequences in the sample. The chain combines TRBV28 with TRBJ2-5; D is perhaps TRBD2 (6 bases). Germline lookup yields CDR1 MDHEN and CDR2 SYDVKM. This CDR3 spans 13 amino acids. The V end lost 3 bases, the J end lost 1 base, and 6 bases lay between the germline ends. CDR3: CASSFGGQETQYF. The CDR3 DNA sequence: TGTGCCAGCAGTTTCGGGGGCCAAGAGACCCAGTACTTC.

CDR3 in amino acids: CASSLGPDRAPLSSYNEQFF. CDR3 DNA: TGTGCCAGCAGCTTGGGGCCGGACAGGGCTCCACTTAGCTCCTACAATGAGCAGTTCTTC. V gene TRBV5-4 combines with J gene TRBJ2-1, with 8 bases that match TRBD1. There are 20 residues in the CDR3. Germline trimming cut 0 bases from V and 0 bases from J; bases unmatched to any gene: 14. Looked up from germline, CDR1 is SGHNT and CDR2 is YYREEE (reference sequence).

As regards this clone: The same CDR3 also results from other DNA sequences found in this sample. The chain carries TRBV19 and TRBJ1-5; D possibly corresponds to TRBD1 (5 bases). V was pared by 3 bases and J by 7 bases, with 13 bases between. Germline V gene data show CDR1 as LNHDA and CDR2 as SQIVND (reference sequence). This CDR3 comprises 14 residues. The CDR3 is CASSIRDFNQPQHF. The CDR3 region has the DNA TGTGCCAGTAGTATCAGGGATTTTAACCAGCCCCAGCATTTT.

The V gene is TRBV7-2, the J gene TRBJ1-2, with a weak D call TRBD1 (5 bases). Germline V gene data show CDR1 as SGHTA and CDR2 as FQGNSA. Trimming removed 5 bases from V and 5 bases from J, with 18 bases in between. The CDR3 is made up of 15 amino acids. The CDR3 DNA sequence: TGTGCCAGCAGCGGCTCGGGGGGGGTGGAGTATGGCTACACCTTC. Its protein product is CASSGSGGVEYGYTF.